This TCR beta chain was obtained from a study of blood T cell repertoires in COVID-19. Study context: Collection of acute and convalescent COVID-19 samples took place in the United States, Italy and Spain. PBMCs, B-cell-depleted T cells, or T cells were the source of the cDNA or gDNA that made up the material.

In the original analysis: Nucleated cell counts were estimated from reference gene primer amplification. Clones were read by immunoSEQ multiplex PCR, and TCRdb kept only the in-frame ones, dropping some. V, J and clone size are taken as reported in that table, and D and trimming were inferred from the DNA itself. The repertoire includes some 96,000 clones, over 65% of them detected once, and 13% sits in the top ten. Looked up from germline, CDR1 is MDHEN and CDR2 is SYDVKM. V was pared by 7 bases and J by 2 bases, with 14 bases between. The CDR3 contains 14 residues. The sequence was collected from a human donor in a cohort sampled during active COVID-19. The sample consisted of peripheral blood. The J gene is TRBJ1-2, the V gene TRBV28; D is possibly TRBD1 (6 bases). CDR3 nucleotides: TGTGCCAGCACCCCAGGGGCGACCAACTATGGCTACACCTTC. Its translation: CASTPGATNYGYTF.